This paragraph reports one T cell receptor (beta chain). Based on its abundance in the sample, this clonotype is large (0.1 to 1%). There is no known antigen for this receptor. No base-level quality is on record; no much larger clone is a single base apart. The data were taken from a study of patients with pleural tuberculosis (dated by TCRdb to the mid-2010s). Sequencing was carried out with an Illumina Genome Analyzer IIx. TCRdb ran its own pipeline on the public reads, namely fastp trimming at Q25 and MiXCR clone calling, and kept in-frame beta chains. Rows matching on CDR3 protein sequence are summarized as one entry with the most common DNA and genes. Present in this sample are 45,000 to 55,000 distinct CDR3 sequences, 6% to 8% of which were seen just once. Clones ranked in the top ten supply around 15% of the sample. At the junction V is shortened by 5 bases and J by 6 bases; bases outside the gene matches: 7. The CDR3 goes from the cysteine to the phenylalanine over 14 residues. Of all the DNA, just the CDR3 is kept, 42 bases in frame from base 1. The germline V gene yields SGHAT for CDR1 and FQNNGV for CDR2.

The chain is made from TRBV11-2 and TRBJ1-1, with 9 bases in between that match TRBD1. The source is a human donor with pleural tuberculosis. The CDR3 here reads CASSEQGQGSEAFF. In nucleotides, the sequence is TGTGCCAGCAGCGAACAGGGACAGGGTTCTGAAGCTTTCTTT. The full variable domain, with segments outside the CDR3 supplied by the reference TRBV11-2 and TRBJ1-1 proteins, appears as EAGVAQSPRYKIIEKRQSVAFWCNPISGHATLYWYQQILGQGPKLLIQFQNNGVVDDSQLPKDRFSAERLKGVDSTLKIQPAKLEDSAVYLCASSEQGQGSEAFFGQGTRLTVV.